This is a list of T cell receptor beta chains from one sample in a study of low-dose radiotherapy and immunotherapy resistance in tumors. A single record per CDR3 protein comes from TCRdb applying MiXCR to the reads. The profile shows tens of thousands of distinct CDR3 sequences, roughly a sixth of them singletons. Sequencing used PBMCs, obtained before treatment. These receptors originate from a male donor with prostate cancer. The CDR3 runs from the conserved cysteine through the conserved F or W. D genes are given only for firm matches. Rows may omit the clone size; those that give it use once, few, many or a size class.

13 | TRBJ1-1 | - | TRBV30 | many | CAWSVNRDTEAFF | TGTGCCTGGAGTGTAAACAGGGACACTGAAGCTTTCTTT
13 | TRBJ2-7 | - | TRBV30 | many | CAWGKGNYYEQYF | TGTGCCTGGGGGAAAGGGAACTACTACGAGCAGTACTTC
14 | TRBJ2-7 | - | TRBV28 | - | CASSLYAGTREQYF | TGTGCCAGCAGTTTATACGCAGGGACGAGGGAGCAGTACTTC
15 | TRBJ2-7 | TRBD2 | TRBV4-2 | many | CASSQEPAGGYEQYF | TGTGCCAGCAGCCAAGAACCAGCGGGGGGATACGAGCAGTACTTC
20 | TRBJ2-6 | TRBD1 | TRBV29-1 | few | CSVEGDRLGSSTAGANVLTF | TGCAGCGTTGAGGGGGACAGGCTGGGATCTAGTACTGCTGGGGCCAACGTCCTGACTTTC
13 | TRBJ2-6 | - | TRBV5-1 | many | CASSLGQGSVLTF | TGCGCCAGCAGCTTGGGCCAGGGAAGCGTCCTGACTTTC
17 | TRBJ1-3 | - | TRBV7-9 | many | CASSLAWAGSPGNTIYF | TGTGCCAGCAGCTTAGCGTGGGCAGGGTCACCCGGAAACACCATATATTTT
15 | TRBJ2-5 | - | TRBV2 | many | CASSEEGGYQETQYF | TGTGCCAGCAGTGAAGAGGGTGGCTACCAAGAGACCCAGTACTTC
13 | TRBJ2-1 | - | TRBV6-2/TRBV6-3 | many | CASSALSYNEQFF | TGTGCCAGCAGCGCATTGAGTTACAATGAGCAGTTCTTC
14 | TRBJ2-2 | - | TRBV20-1 | many | CSARVGANTGELFF | TGCAGTGCTAGAGTGGGGGCGAACACCGGGGAGCTGTTTTTT
15 | TRBJ1-1 | - | TRBV19 | many | CASSPVGLMNTEAFF | TGTGCCAGTAGTCCCGTGGGGTTAATGAACACTGAAGCTTTCTTT
17 | TRBJ1-6 | - | TRBV2 | many | CASSRNGADSYNSPLHF | TGTGCCAGCAGCCGAAACGGAGCTGACTCCTATAATTCACCCCTCCACTTT
15 | TRBJ2-1 | TRBD1 | TRBV20-1 | many | CSARTVDRGGDEQFF | TGCAGTGCTAGAACTGTCGACAGGGGTGGCGATGAGCAGTTCTTC
14 | TRBJ1-5 | - | TRBV9 | - | CASSGGEPNQPQHF | TGTGCCAGCAGCGGGGGGGAGCCCAATCAGCCCCAGCATTTT
14 | TRBJ2-2 | - | TRBV6-8 | many | CASSYTLGPGELFF | TGTGCCAGCAGTTACACTCTGGGACCCGGGGAGCTGTTTTTT
15 | TRBJ1-1 | TRBD1 | TRBV29-1 | many | CSVEDPTGTGVEAFF | TGCAGCGTTGAAGATCCGACCGGGACAGGGGTTGAAGCTTTCTTT
14 | TRBJ2-2 | TRBD2 | TRBV3-1 | many | CASSRGLQTGELFF | TGTGCCAGCAGCCGGGGACTACAAACCGGGGAGCTGTTTTTT
16 | TRBJ2-3 | TRBD1 | TRBV4-2 | - | CASSQGTGVVTDTQYF | TGTGCCAGCAGCCAGGGGACAGGGGTAGTCACAGATACGCAGTATTTT
15 | TRBJ2-5 | TRBD2 | TRBV6-6 | once | CASSYPGGGQETQYF | TGTGCCAGCAGTTACCCGGGGGGGGGGCAAGAGACCCAGTACTTC
14 | TRBJ1-6 | - | TRBV12-3/TRBV12-4 | many | CASSPGPITSPLHF | TGTGCCAGCAGTCCGGGACCAATTACCTCACCCCTCCACTTT
15 | TRBJ2-3 | - | TRBV2 | many | CASSDDRTSTDTQYF | TGTGCCAGCAGTGACGACAGGACTAGCACAGATACGCAGTATTTT
13 | TRBJ2-4 | - | TRBV7-2 | many | CASSRIVENIQYF | TGTGCCAGCAGCCGCATAGTGGAAAACATTCAGTACTTC
13 | TRBJ1-6 | - | TRBV13 | - | CAFMYTNAGKSTF | TGTGCTTTCATGTACACCAATGCAGGCAAATCAACCTTT
17 | TRBJ2-1 | - | TRBV4-1 | many | CASSQGSVAESYNEQFF | TGCGCCAGCAGCCAGGGATCGGTGGCCGAGAGCTACAATGAGCAGTTCTTC
16 | TRBJ2-1 | TRBD1 | TRBV29-1 | - | CSGKGSRDRDYNEQFF | TGCAGCGGCAAAGGAAGCCGGGACAGGGATTACAATGAGCAGTTCTTC
14 | TRBJ2-2 | - | TRBV11-2 | many | CASSYRADTGELFF | TGTGCCAGCAGCTACAGGGCGGACACCGGGGAGCTGTTTTTT
14 | TRBJ2-1 | - | TRBV19 | many | CATGRRGGQDEQFF | TGTGCCACCGGACGGAGGGGGGGGCAGGATGAGCAGTTCTTC
17 | TRBJ1-5 | TRBD1 | TRBV2 | many | CASSVTGESVINQPQHF | TGTGCCAGCAGTGTAACAGGGGAATCAGTCATCAATCAGCCCCAGCATTTT
16 | TRBJ2-3 | TRBD2 | TRBV15 | many | CATSRDWTSGSDTQYF | TGTGCCACCAGCAGAGATTGGACTAGCGGTTCAGATACGCAGTATTTT
14 | TRBJ2-7 | TRBD1 | TRBV28 | many | CASWDREGDHEQYF | TGTGCCAGTTGGGACAGGGAAGGGGACCACGAGCAGTACTTC
14 | TRBJ1-1 | - | TRBV10-1 | few | CASSEAAHETQAFF | TGTGCCAGCAGTGAAGCGGCCCATGAAACCCAGGCTTTCTTT
15 | TRBJ2-3 | TRBD2 | TRBV20-1 | many | CSARDPSGVADTQYF | TGCAGTGCTAGAGATCCTAGCGGGGTCGCAGATACGCAGTATTTT
16 | TRBJ2-3 | - | TRBV4-1 | - | CASSQEYGVGPDTQYF | TGCGCCAGCAGCCAAGAATACGGGGTCGGGCCAGATACGCAGTATTTT
13 | TRBJ1-1 | - | TRBV5-4 | - | CASSTRGNTEAFF | TGTGCCAGCAGCACCAGGGGAAACACTGAAGCTTTCTTT
12 | TRBJ1-6 | - | TRBV6-5 | - | CASSYMRGTLHF | TGTGCCAGCAGTTACATGCGGGGGACCCTCCACTTT
16 | TRBJ2-2 | - | TRBV19 | many | CASSSGTSPRTGELFF | TGTGCCAGTAGCTCCGGGACGTCCCCCCGGACCGGGGAGCTGTTTTTT
14 | TRBJ2-7 | - | TRBV10-1 | many | CASSETGFGYEQYF | TGCGCCAGCAGTGAGACAGGGTTCGGCTACGAGCAGTACTTC
15 | TRBJ1-2 | - | TRBV28 | - | CASSPYFDETYGYTF | TGTGCCAGCAGTCCCTACTTCGACGAGACTTATGGCTACACCTTC
14 | TRBJ1-5 | - | TRBV30 | many | CAWSSGLNNQPQHF | TGTGCCTGGAGTAGTGGACTGAACAATCAGCCCCAGCATTTT
13 | TRBJ2-2 | - | TRBV6-2/TRBV6-3 | many | CASRQGSTGELFF | TGTGCCAGCCGCCAGGGAAGCACCGGGGAGCTGTTTTTT
15 | TRBJ1-5 | TRBD1 | TRBV30 | - | CAWSKDRALYQPQHF | TGTGCCTGGAGTAAGGACAGGGCCCTTTATCAGCCCCAGCATTTT
13 | TRBJ1-6 | - | TRBV3-1 | many | CASSQTKRSPLHF | TGTGCCAGCAGCCAGACAAAGAGGTCACCCCTCCACTTT
14 | TRBJ1-2 | TRBD1 | TRBV10-3 | few | CAIRPIDRDYGYTF | TGTGCCATCAGGCCCATTGACAGGGACTATGGCTACACCTTC
14 | TRBJ1-2 | TRBD1 | TRBV7-2 | many | CASSFVQGDYGYTF | TGTGCCAGCAGCTTCGTACAGGGGGACTATGGCTACACCTTC